What follows describes a single T cell receptor beta chain. Its antigen remains unidentified. This same CDR3 is encoded by further DNA sequences in the sample. The sample belongs to a study of beta chain features in type 1 diabetes. Study findings and constraints: Fewer insertions but more deletions were seen at VDJ junctions in type 1 diabetes patients. A possible short-template PCR bias applies equally to patients and controls. Within each of all four CD4+ subsets, Type 1 diabetes patients had TCRB CDR3s that were moderately but significantly shorter.

V was pared by 4 bases and J by 5 bases, with 11 bases between. This CDR3 is built from 12 residues. Germline CDR1 and CDR2: SQVTM and ANQGSEA. Sequenced material consisted of expressed TCRB transcripts (all of the isolated RNA was reverse transcribed). TCRdb keeps only in-frame clones here, not all; method: immunoSEQ multiplex PCR. The sample yields under 450,000 clones, approximately 15% seen once. The chain combines TRBV29-1 with TRBJ2-5; either TRBD1 or TRBD2 may supply D (6 bases each). Sequenced sample: naive CD4+ T cells from blood. The receptor was derived from a man aged 25-45 years in good health. The CDR3 loop is CSVGRGQETQYF. In nucleotides, the CDR3 is TGCAGCGTTGGTCGGGGGCAGGAGACCCAGTACTTC.